The 29 T cell receptor beta chains listed next were all sequenced from one sample in a study of regulatory T cells in long-lasting Graves disease. HTBI primers from iRepertoire and Arm-PCR of CDR3 regions yielded the TCR beta libraries. TCRdb fed the multiplex PCR reads into MiXCR, producing one record per CDR3 protein. This sample carries about 470,000 distinct CDR3 sequences, less than 25% of them seen once, and the ten largest clones take 7.8%. Time point noted: persistent/refractory GD, antithyroid drugs over 5 years with positive TRAb. Researchers made the TCR library from RNA that was extracted from PBMCs. The input for sequencing was peripheral blood mononuclear cells (PBMCs), taken when the disease was refractory, from a patient treated with antithyroid drugs. The receptors were gathered from a female donor with Graves disease.

This clonotype was picked up a small number of times. A much larger clone lies one base from this, so it may be a read error. The chain uses TRBV11-2 and TRBJ1-1; D is possibly TRBD1 (6 bases). The CDR3 runs 13 residues. Germline CDR1 and CDR2: SGHAT and FQNNGV. V was pared by 5 bases and J by 4 bases, with 11 bases between. The DNA for the CDR3 is TGTGCCAGCAGCCATACAGGGTCCACTGAAGCTTTCTTT. Its translation: CASSHTGSTEAFF. Variable domain in full (rest from reference TRBV11-2 and TRBJ1-1): EAGVAQSPRYKIIEKRQSVAFWCNPISGHATLYWYQQILGQGPKLLIQFQNNGVVDDSQLPKDRFSAERLKGVDSTLKIQPAKLEDSAVYLCASSHTGSTEAFFGQGTRLTVV.

This clonotype was seen a handful of times. The chain is built from TRBV15 and TRBJ1-2; 9 bases fit TRBD1. This CDR3 contains 14 residues. The V segment lost 0 bases and the J segment 10 bases; nucleotides outside the gene matches: 6. Germline V gene lookup returns CDR1 LNHNV and CDR2 YYDKDF (reference sequence). The CDR3 bases are TGTGCCACCAGCAGAGATGGGACAGGGATTATCTACACCTTC. Amino acid sequence: CATSRDGTGIIYTF.

This clonotype was detected ten times or more. This chain links TRBV7-9 with TRBJ2-5; 9 bases map to TRBD1. CDR3 length: 16 residues. V lost 1 base and J lost 1; bases outside the gene matches: 4. The germline V gene encodes CDR1 SEHNR and CDR2 FQNEAQ (reference sequence). As DNA, the CDR3 is TGTGCCAGCAGCTTAGAGGGACAGGGACCCCAAGAGACCCAGTACTTC. Translated: CASSLEGQGPQETQYF.

This clonotype was seen a few times. This chain joins TRBV5-1 and TRBJ2-7; D tentatively reads TRBD1 or TRBD2 (6 bases each). The CDR3 is 13 amino acids. V was pared by 1 base and J by 7 bases, with 12 bases between. Germline assignment: CDR1 SGHRS and CDR2 YFSETQ. CDR3 nucleotide sequence: TGCGCCAGCAGCTTGAGCACAGGGAGGGAGCAGTACTTC. This codes for CASSLSTGREQYF.

This clonotype was detected only a few times. This chain connects TRBV10-3 to TRBJ1-1, with D possibly TRBD1 on 6 matching bases. The length of the CDR3 is 14 residues. V gave up 7 bases and J gave up 1 base, with 13 bases separating them. In germline, CDR1 is ENHRY, CDR2 SYGVKD. The DNA of the CDR3 is TGTGCCATCAAGGGGGGGGTCTCGAACACTGAAGCTTTCTTT. Protein sequence: CAIKGGVSNTEAFF.

The sample holds a few counts of this clonotype. V and J are TRBV10-2 and TRBJ2-7; D is unclear. From germline, CDR1 is WSHSY and CDR2 SAAADI. The V and J ends lost 1 base and 6 bases respectively, with 4 bases between them. The CDR3 loop spans 11 amino acids. CDR3 DNA: TGCGCCAGCAGTGAGTTCCCCGAGCAGTACTTC. It codes for CASSEFPEQYF.

The genes are TRBV6-5 and TRBJ2-5, with D uncertain. V shed 2 bases and J shed 3 bases, with 7 bases lying between them. This CDR3 has 13 amino acids. Per the germline V gene, CDR1 is MNHEY and CDR2 is SVGAGI. In nucleotides, the CDR3 is TGTGCCAGCAGTTACAGCGTAGAAGAGACCCAGTACTTC. Its translation: CASSYSVEETQYF.

This clonotype was counted only a few times. This chain connects TRBV27 to TRBJ2-4, with 7 bases lining up with TRBD1. The CDR3 covers 16 residues. V was clipped by 5 bases and J by 4 bases; unmatched bases: 11. The germline CDR1 and CDR2 sequences are MNHEY and SMNVEV (reference sequence). CDR3 sequence reads: CASSDLYRGRKNIQYF. For the CDR3, the DNA is TGTGCCAGCAGTGACCTCTACAGGGGCCGAAAAAACATTCAGTACTTC.

J is TRBJ2-7 and V is TRBV19; no definite D call. The CDR3 runs 14 residues. Between the trimmed V and J ends, which lost 3 bases and 1 base, there was a span of 10 bases. From germline, CDR1 is LNHDA and CDR2 SQIVND (reference sequence). Here the CDR3 DNA reads TGTGCCAGTAGTATGCAGATATTATCCTACGAGCAGTACTTC. Translation: CASSMQILSYEQYF.

This clonotype was counted between two and nine times. This chain links TRBV6-2 or TRBV6-3 with TRBJ1-1; D possibly corresponds to TRBD1 (5 bases). Germline V CDR1 and CDR2: MNHEY, SVGEGT. Trimming took off 4 bases at V and 2 bases at J, with 11 bases between the two ends. The CDR3 totals 14 residues. The CDR3 protein is CASSSTGDNTEAFF. CDR3 nucleotides: TGTGCCAGCAGTTCTACAGGCGACAACACTGAAGCTTTCTTT.

This clonotype was observed at least ten times. The chain uses TRBV7-9 and TRBJ2-7; tentative D call: TRBD2 (5 bases). The CDR3 loop spans 13 amino acids. V lost 5 bases, J lost 3 bases, and 11 bases lay in between. Germline V gene data show CDR1 as SEHNR and CDR2 as FQNEAQ (reference sequence). Written as DNA, the CDR3 is TGTGCCAGCAGCGTCGCCGGGATCTACGAGCAGTACTTC. Translation gives CASSVAGIYEQYF.

This clonotype appeared a few times. The gene calls are TRBV9 and TRBJ2-5; 7 positions match TRBD1. The V segment lost 2 bases and the J segment 5 bases; nucleotides outside the gene matches: 3. The CDR3 has 13 residues. Germline CDR1 SGDLS, CDR2 YYNGEE. The CDR3 region is CASSVTGEETQYF. The CDR3 coding sequence is TGTGCCAGCAGCGTCACAGGGGAGGAGACCCAGTACTTC.

This clonotype was counted between two and nine times. The chain links TRBV2 to TRBJ1-5; possibly TRBD1 for D (5 bases). The germline V and J ends were trimmed by 7 bases and 0 bases, with 10 bases remaining between them. This CDR3 contains 14 residues. Germline CDR1 SNHLY, CDR2 FYNNEI. CDR3 sequence: CASMGEYSNQPQHF. The DNA of the CDR3 is TGTGCCAGCATGGGGGAGTATAGCAATCAGCCCCAGCATTTT.

This clonotype came up a few times. The chain employs TRBV20-1 and TRBJ2-4; a possible D gene is TRBD2 (6 bases). V was trimmed by 1 base and J by 0 bases, leaving 13 bases between them. This CDR3 is 16 amino acids long. CDR1 DFQATT and CDR2 SNEGSKA come from the germline V gene (reference sequence). CDR3 nucleotide sequence: TGCAGTGCTAGAGGGCCACGGAGGGAAGCCAAAAACATTCAGTACTTC. This gives the protein CSARGPRREAKNIQYF.

The J gene is TRBJ2-3, the V gene TRBV20-1, with 9 bases matching TRBD2. This CDR3 comprises 14 residues. Looked up from germline, CDR1 is DFQATT and CDR2 is SNEGSKA (reference sequence). With 5 bases clipped from V and 1 base from J, the junction kept 4 bases outside the gene matches. CDR3 loop: CSAPRLAGTDTQYF. CDR3 in DNA: TGCAGTGCTCCCCGACTAGCGGGCACAGATACGCAGTATTTT.

This clonotype appeared a few times. The CDR3 DNA reads as TGTGCCAGCAGCCCGATAGCGGGAGGCGGGGAGCTGTTTTTT. Translation: CASSPIAGGGELFF. This chain connects TRBV11-2 to TRBJ2-2; 10 bases are a match to TRBD2. The V gene end was trimmed by 5 bases and the J gene end by 7 bases; junction bases not matched to a gene: 4. This CDR3 is built from 14 residues. Germline values: CDR1 SGHAT, CDR2 FQNNGV.

As concerns this clonotype: With a much larger clone just one base away, this may be a read error. The missing conserved phenylalanine or tryptophan at the end of this CDR3 makes a read error likely. V is TRBV6-2 or TRBV6-3 and J is TRBJ1-2, with D unclear. This CDR3 is 12 amino acids long. Trimming removed 5 bases from V and 4 bases from J, with 8 bases in between. Germline loops: CDR1 MNHEY, CDR2 SVGEGT. Written as DNA, the CDR3 is TGTGCCAGCAGTACGAAGGGCTATGGCTACACCCTC. This translates into CASSTKGYGYTL.

This clonotype was observed a few times. The CDR3 DNA follows: TGCAGCGTTCAGGGGTATAGCTCCTACGAGCAGTACTTC. This translates into CSVQGYSSYEQYF. The chain has TRBV29-1 and TRBJ2-7, with D tentatively TRBD1 (6 bases). The CDR3 runs 13 residues. Trimming removed 5 bases at V and 0 bases at J, with 11 bases between. Per the germline V gene, CDR1 is SQVTM and CDR2 is ANQGSEA.

This clonotype was seen only a few times. V is TRBV12-3 or TRBV12-4 and J is TRBJ2-2; a weak D match, TRBD2 (5 bases). The CDR3 has 12 amino acids. The V gene lost 10 bases and the J gene lost 4 bases, with 10 bases spanning the gap. CDR3 DNA: TGTGCCAACGGGGTGATCACCGGGGAGCTGTTTTTT. Its translation is CANGVITGELFF.

This clonotype appeared a few times. The chain employs TRBV7-9 and TRBJ1-2, with 7 bases aligning to TRBD1. The V and J ends lost 8 bases and 0 bases, in that order; junction bases with no gene match: 12. The CDR3 extends over 16 amino acids. The germline gives CDR1 SEHNR, CDR2 FQNEAQ (reference sequence). In nucleotides, the CDR3 is TGTGCCAGCGGCCAGGGGGGGGTTCAGTCTAACTATGGCTACACCTTC. Its protein product is CASGQGGVQSNYGYTF.

In the case of this clonotype: A single base separates this from a much larger clone, so it may be a read error. The chain links TRBV6-1 to TRBJ1-5; D gene unclear. The CDR3 contains 13 residues. V lost 4 bases and J 6 bases, leaving 10 bases between the germline ends. The germline V gene encodes CDR1 MNHNS and CDR2 SASEGT. This CDR3 is CASSAGGPQPQHF. CDR3 nucleotides: TGTGCCAGCAGTGCCGGAGGGCCTCAGCCCCAGCATTTT.

This clonotype was seen many times. This chain links TRBV27 with TRBJ2-7; D may match TRBD1 or TRBD2 (6 bases each). V lost 4 bases to trimming and J lost 3 bases, with 13 bases between them. The CDR3 is made up of 14 amino acids. Germline lookup yields CDR1 MNHEY and CDR2 SMNVEV (reference sequence). The CDR3 sequence: CASSSRGLSYEQYF. The DNA of the CDR3 is TGTGCCAGCAGTTCCCGGGGGCTTAGCTACGAGCAGTACTTC.

Remarks on this clonotype: A much larger clone sits a single nucleotide away, making a read error possible. The chain has TRBV6-1 and TRBJ2-7; maybe TRBD2 (6 bases). V lost 8 bases to trimming and J lost 1 base, with 15 bases between them. This CDR3 spans 14 amino acids. Germline CDR1 and CDR2: MNHNS and SASEGT. The CDR3 loop reads CASPRASGSYEQYF. CDR3 nucleotides: TGTGCCAGCCCAAGAGCAAGCGGGTCCTACGAGCAGTACTTC.

The sample holds a few counts of this clonotype. CDR3 region: CATSDSRRGGNTEAFF. In DNA, the CDR3 is TGTGCCACCAGTGATTCCCGGCGGGGAGGGAACACTGAAGCTTTCTTT. The rearrangement uses TRBV24-1 and TRBJ1-1, with D hard to call. This CDR3 comprises 16 residues. Between the trimmed V and J ends, which lost 2 bases and 1 base, there was a span of 13 bases. Germline CDR1 reads KGHDR; CDR2 reads SFDVKD.

The chain recombines TRBV6-9 with TRBJ2-7; 10 nucleotides agree with TRBD2. V lost 3 bases, J lost 7 bases, and 3 bases stayed unmatched. The CDR3 has 13 amino acids. Germline V gene data show CDR1 as MNHGY and CDR2 as SVAAGI. CDR3: CASSYGLADEQYF. As DNA, the CDR3 is TGTGCCAGCAGTTACGGACTAGCGGATGAGCAGTACTTC.

This clonotype has just a few counts. V usage is TRBV30 and J usage is TRBJ1-5; no clear D gene. The V gene lost 4 bases and the J gene lost 5 bases, with 21 bases spanning the gap. CDR1 and CDR2 from the germline V gene are GTSNPN and SVGIG (reference sequence). The CDR3 totals 16 residues. The CDR3: CAWKNKQAEEDQPQHF. CDR3 coding DNA: TGTGCCTGGAAAAATAAGCAGGCAGAGGAGGATCAGCCCCAGCATTTT.

This clonotype was counted between two and nine times. The CDR3 protein is CASSRSGSSDTQYF. Here the CDR3 DNA reads TGTGCCAGCAGTCGTAGCGGGAGCTCAGATACGCAGTATTTT. V usage is TRBV12-3 or TRBV12-4 and J usage is TRBJ2-3; 9 bases match TRBD2. The CDR3 consists of 14 residues. V lost 5 bases to trimming and J lost 4 bases; unmatched junction nucleotides: 4.

CDR3 loop: CASSPQGTGANVLTF. In nucleotides, the CDR3 is TGTGCCAGCAGTCCACAGGGCACTGGGGCCAACGTCCTGACTTTC. The J gene is TRBJ2-6, the V gene TRBV27; a possible D gene is TRBD1 (6 bases). The CDR3 length is 15 residues. V was trimmed by 5 bases and J by 2 bases, leaving 10 bases between them. Germline V lookup: CDR1 MNHEY, CDR2 SMNVEV (reference sequence).

This clonotype was detected many times. The chain has TRBV2 and TRBJ1-4; a weak D match, TRBD1 (5 bases). Trimming pared 2 bases from V and 4 bases from J, leaving 11 bases between. Per germline, CDR1 SNHLY and CDR2 FYNNEI. CDR3 length: 15 residues. The CDR3 DNA follows: TGTGCCAGCAGTGAAAGACAGCTTAGTAATGAAAAACTGTTTTTT. It encodes CASSERQLSNEKLFF.